This T cell receptor (beta chain) originates from a study of T cell responses to AZD1222 COVID-19 vaccine. The CDR3 consists of 14 residues. Germline CDR1 MNHEY, CDR2 SVGAGI. Trimming removed 4 bases at V and 7 bases at J, with 13 bases between. The protocol was immunoSEQ multiplex PCR, while the TCRdb copy is restricted to in-frame clones and leaves out a portion. The sample shows 95,000 to 150,000 clones, around 87% of them seen only once. Sequencing used peripheral blood, obtained on day 0 of AZD1222 vaccination. The rearrangement joins TRBV6-5 to TRBJ2-2; D possibly corresponds to TRBD2 (6 bases). This clonotype was obtained from an adult in good health. The CDR3, as DNA: TGTGCCAGCAGTTCCCCCGGGGGAAGCGGGGAGCTGTTTTTT. Encoded protein: CASSSPGGSGELFF.